The T cell receptor (beta chain) described here comes from a study of monozygotic twins with inflammatory bowel disease. Overall study results and limits: The authors could not tell different T cell subtypes apart.

Blood samples of around 2.5 ml were drawn from every donor. UMIs bearing a 6-nucleotide sample barcode were added through template switching. TCRdb reworked the 5' RACE reads into one entry per CDR3 protein, no DNA. The table gives about 380,000 distinct CDR3 sequences; the top ten clones make up 2.5% to 3% of it. CDR1 is SGHTA, CDR2 FQGNSA, per germline. The CDR3 covers 15 residues. About this clonotype: The antigen remains undetermined.

The sequence was obtained from a human donor with ulcerative colitis or Crohn's disease, or a healthy co-twin of an affected twin (not recorded which). The J gene is TRBJ2-3, the V gene TRBV7-2; TCRdb lists TRBD1, though no DNA is available to test this call. The sample taken for sequencing was blood. The CDR3 spells CASSPRRGLTDTQYF.